This T cell receptor (beta chain) was captured by sequencing in a study of cytomegalovirus exposure and HLA in healthy donors. Germline CDR1 reads SGHTA; CDR2 reads FQGNSA. V lost 1 base to trimming and J lost 4 bases, with 20 bases between them. CDR3 length equals 17 residues. Study observations and caveats: Cytomegalovirus status was reportedly diagnosed by the classifier with high specificity and sensitivity.

Comments on this clone: Its antigen is not known.

A multiplex PCR was run with 60 Vbeta primers and 13 Jbeta primers. TCRdb's table, derived via immunoSEQ multiplex PCR, lists solely in-frame clones and lacks some. The sample lists more than 110,000 clones, roughly 79% occurring once. The J gene is TRBJ2-7, the V gene TRBV7-2; D gene uncertain. This clonotype was obtained from a young man in good health and CMV-seropositive. The sample consisted of PBMCs. The DNA of the CDR3 is TGTGCCAGCAGCTTAGGGCCCCCCTCCCATGGCGGATACGAGCAGTACTTC. As protein: CASSLGPPSHGGYEQYF.